The source of this T cell receptor beta chain is a study of PD-L1 blockade in urothelial cancer. V was trimmed by 5 bases and J by 1 base, leaving 12 bases between them. The CDR3 sequence is 14 residues long. Germline CDR1 and CDR2: SGHRS and YFSETQ. Samples were collected from each patient before treatment and during treatment. Each patient gave between 1 and 8 of them in total. Clones were sequenced by immunoSEQ multiplex PCR, and TCRdb holds only the in-frame ones, with some missing. Of about 88,000 clones in the sample, more than 90% are singletons; the top ten hold over 8.5%. The chain has TRBV5-1 and TRBJ2-5; weak D call: TRBD1 (5 bases). The sequence derives from a man in his fifties or sixties with urothelial cancer. Here the sequenced sample was PBMCs, taken around atezolizumab (anti-PD-L1) treatment. This CDR3 reads CASSPQGAQETQYF. In DNA, the CDR3 is TGCGCCAGCAGTCCTCAGGGTGCCCAAGAGACCCAGTACTTC. The full variable domain, with the rest looked up from reference TRBV5-1 and TRBJ2-5, is KAGVTQTPRYLIKTRGQQVTLSCSPISGHRSVSWYQQTPGQGLQFLFEYFSETQRNKGNFPGRFSGRQFSNSRSEMNVSTLELGDSALYLCASSPQGAQETQYFGPGTRLLVL.